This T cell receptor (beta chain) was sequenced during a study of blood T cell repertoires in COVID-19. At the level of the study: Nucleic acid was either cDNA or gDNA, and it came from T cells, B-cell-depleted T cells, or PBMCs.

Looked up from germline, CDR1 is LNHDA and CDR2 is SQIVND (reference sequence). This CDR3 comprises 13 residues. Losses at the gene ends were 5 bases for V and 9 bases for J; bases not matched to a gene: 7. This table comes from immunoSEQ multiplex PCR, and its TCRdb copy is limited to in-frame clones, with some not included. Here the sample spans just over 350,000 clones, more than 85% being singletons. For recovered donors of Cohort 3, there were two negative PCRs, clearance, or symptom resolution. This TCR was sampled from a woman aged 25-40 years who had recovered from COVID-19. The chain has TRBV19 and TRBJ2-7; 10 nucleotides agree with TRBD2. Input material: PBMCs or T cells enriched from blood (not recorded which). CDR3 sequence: CASSPQREGRQYF. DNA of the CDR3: TGTGCCAGTAGTCCCCAGCGGGAGGGCCGGCAGTACTTC.